A selection of T cell receptor beta chains follows, all from one sample in a study of OX40 agonist ivuxolimab in advanced cancers. Produced via immunoSEQ multiplex PCR; TCRdb's table is partial and in-frame only. The sample yields 5,000 to 6,500 clones, 70% to 80% seen once. This specimen was CD4+ or CD8+ T cells sorted from blood, taken in a trial of the OX40 agonist ivuxolimab. The origin of the receptors is an adult with an advanced solid tumor such as melanoma, head and neck, liver or kidney cancer. Each CDR3 is given with its conserved first and last residue. D genes are given only for firm matches. Only part of the rows carry a size: once, few, many, or a class if the clone is expanded.

clone size	V gene	J gene	D gene	CDR3 protein	CDR3 DNA
NA	TRBV4-1	TRBJ1-2	TRBD1	CASSQRTGAYYGYTF	TGCGCCAGCAGCCAACGGACAGGGGCCTACTATGGCTACACCTTC
NA	TRBV5-6	TRBJ2-7	NA	CASSLALGAYEQYF	TGTGCCAGCAGCTTAGCCCTAGGAGCCTACGAGCAGTACTTC
NA	TRBV4-3	TRBJ2-1	NA	CASSQDPAATHGNEQFF	TGCGCCAGCAGCCAAGATCCGGCTGCCACCCACGGAAATGAGCAGTTCTTC
NA	TRBV11-3	TRBJ2-2	NA	CASSLGDLNTGELFF	TGTGCCAGCAGCTTAGGAGACCTTAACACCGGGGAGCTGTTTTTT
many	TRBV7-9	TRBJ1-2	TRBD1	CASSSLTGEGYGYTF	TGTGCCAGCAGCTCCTTGACAGGGGAGGGCTATGGCTACACCTTC